Sequencing of this TCR beta chain was carried out in a study of cytomegalovirus exposure and HLA in healthy donors. Measured with immunoSEQ multiplex PCR; TCRdb has only the in-frame clones, and not every one. Of about 68,000 clones in the sample, about 89% were seen once. Germline V gene lookup returns CDR1 SGDLS and CDR2 YYNGEE. The V end lost 4 bases, the J end lost 4 bases, and 21 bases lay between the germline ends. The CDR3 runs 17 residues. The receptor comes from a man between 18 and 35 years old in good health and CMV-seronegative. Source material: PBMCs. This chain uses TRBV9 with TRBJ2-1; the D gene is possibly TRBD2 (6 bases). The CDR3 sequence is CASSIRRDSVGYNEQFF. CDR3 nucleotides: TGTGCCAGCAGCATAAGGAGGGACTCTGTTGGGTACAATGAGCAGTTCTTC. The variable domain in full, with the rest retrieved from reference TRBV9 and TRBJ2-1, is DSGVTQTPKHLITATGQRVTLRCSPRSGDLSVYWYQQSLDQGLQFLIQYYNGEERAKGNILERFSAQQFPDLHSELNLSSLELGDSALYFCASSIRRDSVGYNEQFFGPGTRLTVL.